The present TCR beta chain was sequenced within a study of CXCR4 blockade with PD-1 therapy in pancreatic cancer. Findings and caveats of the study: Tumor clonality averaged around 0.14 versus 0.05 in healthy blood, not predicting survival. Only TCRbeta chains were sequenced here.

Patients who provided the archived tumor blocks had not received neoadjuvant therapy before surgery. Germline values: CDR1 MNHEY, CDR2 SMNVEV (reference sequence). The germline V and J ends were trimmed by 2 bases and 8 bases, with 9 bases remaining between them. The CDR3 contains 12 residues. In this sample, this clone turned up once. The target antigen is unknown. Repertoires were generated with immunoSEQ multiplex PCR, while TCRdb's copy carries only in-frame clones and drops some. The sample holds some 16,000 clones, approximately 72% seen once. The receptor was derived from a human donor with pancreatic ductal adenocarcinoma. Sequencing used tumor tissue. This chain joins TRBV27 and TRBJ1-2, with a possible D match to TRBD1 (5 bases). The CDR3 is CASSLTGRGYTF. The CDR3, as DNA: TGTGCCAGCAGTTTAACGGGGCGGGGCTACACCTTC.